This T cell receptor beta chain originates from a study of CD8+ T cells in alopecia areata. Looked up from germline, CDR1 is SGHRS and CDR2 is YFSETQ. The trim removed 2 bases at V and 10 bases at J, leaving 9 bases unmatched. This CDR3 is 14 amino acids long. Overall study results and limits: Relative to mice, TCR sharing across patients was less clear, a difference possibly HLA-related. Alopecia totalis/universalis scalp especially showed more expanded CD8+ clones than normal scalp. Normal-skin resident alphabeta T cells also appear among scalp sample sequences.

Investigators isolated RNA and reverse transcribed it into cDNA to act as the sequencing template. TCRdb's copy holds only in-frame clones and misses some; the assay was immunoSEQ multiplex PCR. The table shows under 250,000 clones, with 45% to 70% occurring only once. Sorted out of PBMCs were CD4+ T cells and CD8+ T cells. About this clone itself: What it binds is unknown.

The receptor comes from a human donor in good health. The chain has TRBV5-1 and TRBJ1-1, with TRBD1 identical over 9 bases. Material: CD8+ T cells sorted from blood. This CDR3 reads CASSFTGGGIRAFF. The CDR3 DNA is TGCGCCAGCAGCTTTACAGGGGGCGGGATAAGAGCTTTCTTT.